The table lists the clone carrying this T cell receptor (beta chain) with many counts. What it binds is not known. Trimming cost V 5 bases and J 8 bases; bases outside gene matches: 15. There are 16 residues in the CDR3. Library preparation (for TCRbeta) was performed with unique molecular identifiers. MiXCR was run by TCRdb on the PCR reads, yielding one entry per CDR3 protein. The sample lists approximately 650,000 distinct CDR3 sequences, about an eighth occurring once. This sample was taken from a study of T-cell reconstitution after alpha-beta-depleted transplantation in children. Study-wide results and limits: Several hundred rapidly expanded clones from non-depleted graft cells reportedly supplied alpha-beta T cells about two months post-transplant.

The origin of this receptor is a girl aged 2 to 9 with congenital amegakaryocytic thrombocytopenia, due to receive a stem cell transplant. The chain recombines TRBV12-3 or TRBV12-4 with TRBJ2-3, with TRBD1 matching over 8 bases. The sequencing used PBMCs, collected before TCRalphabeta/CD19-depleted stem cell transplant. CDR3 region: CASSLDREVSHGTQYF. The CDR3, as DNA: TGTGCCAGCAGTCTGGACAGGGAGGTCTCCCACGGTACGCAGTATTTT.